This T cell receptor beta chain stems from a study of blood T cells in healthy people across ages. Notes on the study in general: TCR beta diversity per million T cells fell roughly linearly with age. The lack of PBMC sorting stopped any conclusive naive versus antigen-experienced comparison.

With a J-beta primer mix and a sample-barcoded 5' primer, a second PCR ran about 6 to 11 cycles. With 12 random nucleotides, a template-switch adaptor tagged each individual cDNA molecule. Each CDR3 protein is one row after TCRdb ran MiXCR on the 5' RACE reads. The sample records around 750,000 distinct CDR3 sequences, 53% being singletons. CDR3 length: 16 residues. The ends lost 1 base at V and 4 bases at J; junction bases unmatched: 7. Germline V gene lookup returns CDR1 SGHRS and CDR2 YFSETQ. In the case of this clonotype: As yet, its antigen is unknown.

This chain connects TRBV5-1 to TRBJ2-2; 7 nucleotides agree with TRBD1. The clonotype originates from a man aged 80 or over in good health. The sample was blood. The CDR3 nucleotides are TGCGCCAGCAGCTTGCTGACAGGGATCAGCACCGGGGAGCTGTTTTTT. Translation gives CASSLLTGISTGELFF.